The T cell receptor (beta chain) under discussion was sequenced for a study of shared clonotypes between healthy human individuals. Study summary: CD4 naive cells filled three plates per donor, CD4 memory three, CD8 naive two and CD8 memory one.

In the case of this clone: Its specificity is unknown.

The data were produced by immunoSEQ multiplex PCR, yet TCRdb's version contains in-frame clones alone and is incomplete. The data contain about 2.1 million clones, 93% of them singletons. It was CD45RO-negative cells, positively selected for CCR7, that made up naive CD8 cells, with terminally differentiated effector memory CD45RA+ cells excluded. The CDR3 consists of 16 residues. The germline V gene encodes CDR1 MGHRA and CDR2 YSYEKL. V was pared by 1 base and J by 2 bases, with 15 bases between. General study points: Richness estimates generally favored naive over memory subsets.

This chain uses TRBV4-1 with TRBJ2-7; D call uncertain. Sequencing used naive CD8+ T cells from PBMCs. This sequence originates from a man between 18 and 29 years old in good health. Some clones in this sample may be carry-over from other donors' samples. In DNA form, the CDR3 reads TGCGCCAGCAGCCAAGTCCTAGAGCTTCCCACCTACGAGCAGTACTTC. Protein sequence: CASSQVLELPTYEQYF.